This TCR beta chain comes out of a study of T cells in Graves' hyperthyroidism and ophthalmopathy. Findings and limits, study-wide: Most clonotypes that expanded in the thyroid above 0.001 also showed up in blood.

Amplification of TCR beta CDR3 regions was performed using RNA transcripts as template. HTBI primers were used for first-round RT-PCR of the TCR CDR3. One entry per CDR3 protein results from TCRdb running MiXCR on the multiplex PCR reads. The sample includes about 500,000 distinct CDR3 sequences, roughly 17% of them seen just once. Only a few counts were recorded for this clonotype. Its antigen is still unknown. There are 17 residues in the CDR3. Germline V gives CDR1 LGHNA, CDR2 YSLEER. V lost 1 base to trimming and J lost 1 base; unmatched junction nucleotides: 9. PBMCs were sourced from approximately 9.3 ml fresh peripheral blood.

The genes are TRBV4-3 and TRBJ2-5, with TRBD1 identical over 7 bases. The source material was blood. The sequence came from a woman in her late teens or twenties with Graves' ophthalmopathy. The CDR3 nucleotides are TGCGCCAGCAGCCAAGGTAGCGCGACAGGGCCCCAAGAGACCCAGTACTTC. Translated, it gives CASSQGSATGPQETQYF.